The clone carrying this TCR beta chain was found once. Its target is unknown. The data were taken from a study of T cells in Graves' hyperthyroidism and ophthalmopathy. The CDR3 has 17 residues. Trimming took 0 bases from V and 3 from J, leaving 15 bases between them. CDR1 and CDR2 (germline): LNHDA, SQIVND (reference sequence). Study outcomes and limitations: Peripheral blood also featured most of the thyroid clonotypes expanded above 0.001.

TCR beta CDR3 regions were amplified from RNA transcripts. The study used the HTBI primer set for a first-round RT-PCR of the TCR CDR3. TCRdb itself ran the multiplex PCR reads through MiXCR, one entry per CDR3 protein. The table records around 540,000 distinct CDR3 sequences, under 60% of them present only once. No progression to ophthalmopathy during 18 months of follow-up defined stable disease. Researchers barred patients who had uncontrolled infection, other autoimmune disease, pregnancy or lactation. This clonotype was obtained from a woman between 18 and 29 years old with Graves' hyperthyroidism. The gene calls are TRBV19 and TRBJ1-5; no firm D call. Sequenced sample: peripheral blood or thyroid tissue (not recorded which). CDR3 residues: CASSIDIRGVDNQPQHF. The DNA of the CDR3 is TGTGCCAGTAGTATAGATATTCGGGGAGTAGACAATCAGCCCCAGCATTTT.